A selection of T cell receptor beta chains follows, all from one sample in a study of PD-1 blockade in classical Hodgkin lymphoma. Sequencing used immunoSEQ multiplex PCR; TCRdb keeps in-frame clones, though not all of them. The table lists roughly 77,000 clones, roughly 93% of them singletons, with roughly 2.6% in the top ten. Specimen: peripheral blood mononuclear cells (PBMCs). The receptor set was obtained from a human donor with classical Hodgkin lymphoma. Both conserved end residues are part of each CDR3. D genes are given only for firm matches. The size entry is marked missing in some rows and otherwise reads once, few, many or a size class.

v_gene: TRBV5-1
j_gene: TRBJ1-2
abundance: -
d_gene: TRBD1
CDR3aa: CASSLGTGGGYTF
CDR3nt: TGCGCCAGCAGTCTCGGGACAGGGGGTGGCTACACCTTC

v_gene: TRBV7-9
j_gene: TRBJ1-1
abundance: -
d_gene: -
CDR3aa: CASSPSLGTEAFF
CDR3nt: TGTGCCAGCAGCCCCTCCTTGGGGACTGAAGCTTTCTTT

v_gene: TRBV9
j_gene: TRBJ1-6
abundance: -
d_gene: -
CDR3aa: CASSLRRDNNSPLHF
CDR3nt: TGTGCCAGCAGCTTGCGAAGGGATAATAATTCACCCCTCCACTTT

v_gene: TRBV6-6
j_gene: TRBJ2-5
abundance: -
d_gene: -
CDR3aa: CASSFGFEETQYF
CDR3nt: TGTGCCAGCAGCTTCGGGTTTGAAGAGACCCAGTACTTC

v_gene: TRBV18
j_gene: TRBJ1-5
abundance: -
d_gene: -
CDR3aa: CASSRNLGHQPQHF
CDR3nt: TGTGCCAGCTCACGTAACCTAGGGCATCAGCCCCAGCATTTT

v_gene: TRBV25-1
j_gene: TRBJ2-5
abundance: -
d_gene: -
CDR3aa: CASSDKGSSAGWQETQYF
CDR3nt: TGTGCCAGCAGTGATAAGGGTAGTAGCGCCGGATGGCAAGAGACCCAGTACTTC

v_gene: TRBV29-1
j_gene: TRBJ1-1
abundance: once
d_gene: TRBD1
CDR3aa: CSVGYVGQAGTEAFF
CDR3nt: TGCAGCGTAGGATATGTGGGACAGGCAGGGACTGAAGCTTTCTTT

v_gene: TRBV11-3
j_gene: TRBJ2-1
abundance: -
d_gene: TRBD2
CDR3aa: CASSTTGTRFFNEQFF
CDR3nt: TGTGCCAGCAGCACAACCGGGACTAGATTCTTCAATGAGCAGTTCTTC

v_gene: TRBV19
j_gene: TRBJ1-1
abundance: -
d_gene: -
CDR3aa: CASRLLNVAEAFF
CDR3nt: TGTGCCAGTAGACTTCTCAATGTGGCCGAAGCTTTCTTT

v_gene: TRBV9
j_gene: TRBJ2-7
abundance: once
d_gene: -
CDR3aa: CASSQPGSSYEQYF
CDR3nt: TGTGCCAGCAGCCAACCGGGAAGTTCCTACGAGCAGTACTTC

v_gene: TRBV14
j_gene: TRBJ2-5
abundance: -
d_gene: TRBD2
CDR3aa: CASSQGLAGVETQYF
CDR3nt: TGTGCCAGCAGCCAAGGCCTAGCGGGAGTAGAGACCCAGTACTTC

v_gene: TRBV5-1
j_gene: TRBJ2-5
abundance: -
d_gene: -
CDR3aa: CASSFLPDIQETQYF
CDR3nt: TGCGCCAGCAGCTTTTTGCCAGACATCCAAGAGACCCAGTACTTC

v_gene: TRBV5-1
j_gene: TRBJ2-2
abundance: -
d_gene: -
CDR3aa: CASRDSLNTGELFF
CDR3nt: TGCGCCAGCAGGGACAGCTTGAACACCGGGGAGCTGTTTTTT

v_gene: TRBV11-2
j_gene: TRBJ2-7
abundance: once
d_gene: -
CDR3aa: CASSFRIRGVTEQYF
CDR3nt: TGTGCCAGCAGCTTTCGTATCAGGGGAGTGACTGAGCAGTACTTC

v_gene: TRBV27
j_gene: TRBJ1-6
abundance: -
d_gene: TRBD1
CDR3aa: CASSLIRDRANSPLHF
CDR3nt: TGTGCCAGCAGTTTAATCCGGGACAGGGCAAATTCACCCCTCCACTTT

v_gene: TRBV28
j_gene: TRBJ2-5
abundance: -
d_gene: TRBD2
CDR3aa: CASRAAGGLETQYF
CDR3nt: TGTGCCAGTCGAGCGGCGGGAGGGTTGGAGACCCAGTACTTC

v_gene: TRBV5-4
j_gene: TRBJ1-1
abundance: -
d_gene: TRBD1
CDR3aa: CASSLNPGGSGTEAFF
CDR3nt: TGTGCCAGCAGCTTAAACCCAGGGGGCTCGGGCACTGAAGCTTTCTTT